These 5 T cell receptor beta chains originate from one sample sequenced in a study of cytomegalovirus exposure and HLA in healthy donors. 13 Jbeta primers and 60 Vbeta primers were used for the PCR. Profiling relied on immunoSEQ multiplex PCR, and the TCRdb table lists in-frame clones only, not all of them. The sample contains around 170,000 clones, 80% of which appear only once. Input material: PBMCs. The receptor source for this set is a woman aged 45-60 years in good health and CMV-seropositive.

The genes are TRBV2 and TRBJ2-3; TRBD1 might be the D (5 bases). CDR3 length: 15 amino acids. Germline lookup yields CDR1 SNHLY and CDR2 FYNNEI. The V end was cut by 3 bases, the J end by 0 bases, with 10 bases between. The CDR3 DNA reads TGTGCCAGCAGTGATCAGGGCTCTAGCACAGATACGCAGTATTTT. Its protein is CASSDQGSSTDTQYF.

Comments on this clone: A junction boundary mismatches the germline segment, possibly from a read error. V and J are TRBV7-9 and TRBJ2-7, with TRBD1 identical over 7 bases. This CDR3 comprises 14 residues. Germline assignment: CDR1 SEHNR and CDR2 FQNEAQ (reference sequence). The CDR3 is CSSSVTGVLYEQYF. The CDR3, as DNA: TGTTCCAGCAGCGTAACAGGGGTCCTATACGAGCAGTACTTC.

The chain employs TRBV5-1 and TRBJ2-5, with 7 bases that match TRBD1. The V and J ends lost 4 bases and 5 bases, in that order; junction bases with no gene match: 8. Germline values: CDR1 SGHRS, CDR2 YFSETQ. The CDR3 covers 14 residues. For the CDR3, the DNA is TGCGCCAGCAGCCCGCAGGGGGTCGGGGAGACCCAGTACTTC. Its protein is CASSPQGVGETQYF.

The V call is TRBV9, the J call TRBJ1-2; TRBD1 aligns across 8 bases. The CDR3 totals 14 residues. CDR1 SGDLS and CDR2 YYNGEE come from the germline V gene. With V trimmed by 5 bases and J by 3 bases, 6 bases remained unmatched. The CDR3: CASRDRQGHYGYTF. The CDR3 bases are TGTGCCAGCAGAGACCGACAGGGGCACTATGGCTACACCTTC.

This clone was seen a single time. The chain has TRBV19 and TRBJ2-5; D ambiguous. The CDR3 spans 13 residues. Germline-derived CDR1 and CDR2 are LNHDA and SQIVND (reference sequence). V lost 5 bases and J 5 bases, leaving 12 bases between the germline ends. CDR3 nucleotide sequence: TGTGCCAGTAGTGGCTCATACGGGGAGACCCAGTACTTC. This sequence encodes CASSGSYGETQYF.